Sequencing of this T cell receptor (beta chain) was carried out in a study of shared T cell receptors in the human thymus. V lost 2 bases and J 3 bases, leaving 8 bases between the germline ends. This CDR3 spans 14 amino acids. In germline, CDR1 is SEHNR, CDR2 FQNEAQ (reference sequence). Generated by immunoSEQ multiplex PCR, the TCRdb table keeps only in-frame clones and is missing some. The sample has hundreds of thousands of clones; around nine tenths are singletons. These data were likewise used in another study, on human thymus T cells. That paper notes: Resections from corrective heart surgery supplied the thymus tissue.

V and J are TRBV7-9 and TRBJ1-5, with D tentatively TRBD1 (5 bases). The sequence was obtained from a boy in the first two years of life with a congenital heart defect. The sample taken for sequencing was thymocytes. CDR3 sequence reads: CASSLQGINQPQHF. The DNA of the CDR3 is TGTGCCAGCAGCTTACAGGGTATCAATCAGCCCCAGCATTTT.